This T cell receptor (beta chain) derives from a study of shared clonotypes between healthy human individuals. General study points: The sharing of about 5.3% of naive CD4 clonotypes was seen across a handful of donors.

Negatively enriched CD4+ T cells were divided by CD45RA into naive and memory. Trimming removed 2 bases from V and 4 bases from J; junction bases left unmatched: 3. The germline gives CDR1 SGHRS, CDR2 YFSETQ. The CDR3 has 15 residues. Using immunoSEQ multiplex PCR, the repertoire was profiled, and TCRdb retains in-frame clones only, with some absent. The table records some 500,000 clones, approximately 95% of them present only once. On this clone itself: The antigen is not known.

What was sequenced was naive CD4+ T cells sorted from blood. Subset here: CD45RA+ positively selected. The sequence was obtained from a woman in her twenties or thirties in good health. The J gene is TRBJ2-1, the V gene TRBV5-1, with 10 bases matching TRBD2. The CDR3 DNA reads TGCGCCAGCAGCTTACTAGCGGGACGATACAATGAGCAGTTCTTC. Its protein product is CASSLLAGRYNEQFF.